This T cell receptor beta chain was identified during a study of PD-1 blockade in classical Hodgkin lymphoma. Regarding the study as a whole: The study reported lower baseline TCR diversity in newly diagnosed patients than in healthy donors. Baseline diversity was lower in partial responders and progressors than complete responders.

A single count supports this clone. Its target is not known. Every patient experienced relapse after autologous stem cell transplantation, and brentuximab vedotin exposure varied. Complete response, partial response or progressive disease was recorded as best response. This CDR3 is 16 amino acids long. Germline trimming cut 3 bases from V and 0 bases from J; bases unmatched to any gene: 2. The germline V gene has CDR1 KGHSH and CDR2 LQKENI. Generated by immunoSEQ multiplex PCR, the TCRdb table keeps only in-frame clones and is missing some. The repertoire holds tens of thousands of clones, with around 86% as singletons.

The chain carries TRBV18 and TRBJ2-6; 7 nucleotides match TRBD1. The receptor comes from a human donor with classical Hodgkin lymphoma. The starting material was peripheral blood mononuclear cells (PBMCs), obtained at baseline. CDR3 coding DNA: TGTGCCAGCTCACCGGGACAGACCTCTGGGGCCAACGTCCTGACTTTC. Its protein product is CASSPGQTSGANVLTF.